The entry that follows covers one T cell receptor (beta chain) sequence. This record belongs to a study of blood T cell repertoires in COVID-19. Looking at the study overall: Specimens from acute and convalescent COVID-19 originated in the United States, Italy and Spain.

Original data processing: Amplifying reference gene primers gave estimates of nucleated cell counts. Some clones are missing from TCRdb's copy, which holds only in-frame ones; the method was immunoSEQ multiplex PCR. V and J calls and clone size are those listed in that table; D and trimming were worked out from the DNA. The sample includes fewer than 250,000 clones, almost 90% of them seen just once. Germline V lookup: CDR1 SGHVS, CDR2 FQNEAQ. The ends were cut back, 1 base at V and 5 bases at J, with 13 bases in the middle. This CDR3 is built from 15 residues. Participants, about 18 to 90 years old, spanned fewer than 30 US areas. Cohort placement rested on clinical history that participants reported themselves.

This clonotype originated in a woman aged 50 to 60 with acute COVID-19. The source material was PBMCs or T cells enriched from blood (not recorded which). V is TRBV7-8 and J is TRBJ2-3, with a weak D call TRBD1 (6 bases). The CDR3 loop is CASSLGVGTIDTQYF. The CDR3 nucleotides read TGTGCCAGCAGCTTAGGAGTGGGGACAATAGATACGCAGTATTTT.